This is a list of T cell receptor beta chains from one sample in a study of blood T cell repertoires in COVID-19. Assay: immunoSEQ multiplex PCR; the TCRdb copy retains only in-frame clones and omits some. The sample yields over 250,000 clones, over 75% seen once. The sample was PBMCs or T cells enriched from blood (not recorded which). These receptors were obtained from a woman aged 25-40 years who had recovered from COVID-19. The conserved cysteine and the conserved F or W are not part of the CDR3 here. D genes are given only for firm matches. Expanded clones are given a class, and other clones once, few, many or no size at all.

d_call	clone_size	v_call	j_call	cdr3_aa
-	-	TRBV24-1	TRBJ2-1	ATSDFYSGTNEQF
-	-	TRBV28	TRBJ1-2	ASSFPPAGDAGYT
TRBD1	-	TRBV30	TRBJ1-4	AWSRGQGSEKLF
-	-	TRBV29-1	TRBJ1-2	SGARGTDYGYT
-	-	TRBV29-1	TRBJ1-5	SYTEGGGNQPQH
TRBD2	once	TRBV2	TRBJ2-7	ASTGVAGGSYEQY
-	-	TRBV5-4	TRBJ2-1	ASSLDRLNEQF
-	-	TRBV11-2	TRBJ2-7	ASSDRIGYEQY
TRBD1	-	TRBV28	TRBJ1-1	ASSRQTGGTEAF
-	-	TRBV20-1	TRBJ1-1	SARGVTEAF
TRBD1	once	TRBV27	TRBJ2-2	ASSQGQGIPGELF
TRBD1	-	TRBV18	TRBJ1-5	ASSLLDRGENQPQH
TRBD1	-	TRBV7-8	TRBJ2-7	ASSLGTGGNEQY
-	-	TRBV7-8	TRBJ1-1	ASSLGGATEAF
-	once	TRBV13	TRBJ1-2	ASSSNRQSYGYT
-	-	TRBV5-1	TRBJ1-2	ASSLVAGDSNYGYT
-	-	TRBV11-2	TRBJ1-1	ASSPGYAGTEAF
-	once	TRBV28	TRBJ2-7	ASSLGEAYEQY
TRBD2	-	TRBV9	TRBJ2-5	ASSATSGSETQY
TRBD1	-	TRBV3-1/TRBV3-2	TRBJ1-5	ASSPSGQGKYQPQH
-	-	TRBV29-1	TRBJ1-1	SVRVTNTEAF
-	-	TRBV3-1/TRBV3-2	TRBJ1-1	ASSQRAPNTEAF
TRBD2	-	TRBV28	TRBJ2-4	ASSRTSVFDIQY
-	-	TRBV18	TRBJ2-7	ASSPQAAPGPYEQY
-	-	TRBV6-5	TRBJ1-2	ASTRGTVGYT
-	-	TRBV9	TRBJ2-1	ASSAGDHSYNEQF
TRBD2	-	TRBV28	TRBJ2-5	ASSRLAGWRETQY
-	once	TRBV13	TRBJ1-2	ASRRRGDGYGYT
-	-	TRBV21-1	TRBJ1-3	ASSQSPYRGGGNTIY
TRBD1	-	TRBV18	TRBJ1-2	ASSPRQGDGYT
-	-	TRBV7-6	TRBJ2-3	ASSYDLGGTDTQY
TRBD1	-	TRBV10-2	TRBJ1-1	ASSVTGWDTEAF
-	-	TRBV6-5	TRBJ1-6	ASSFAGEGISPLH
-	-	TRBV30	TRBJ1-2	AWSVFVSGYYGYT
-	once	TRBV5-1	TRBJ1-1	ASSLFGAGMNTEAF
-	-	TRBV19	TRBJ2-3	ASSIDPGTRTDTQY
TRBD2	-	TRBV29-1	TRBJ2-2	SVAGTSVNTGELF
-	-	TRBV6-2/TRBV6-3	TRBJ1-2	ASSLQRGYGYT
-	-	TRBV10-1	TRBJ1-5	ASSVREFNNQPQH
-	-	TRBV5-4	TRBJ1-1	ASSGQYNTEAF
TRBD1	-	TRBV29-1	TRBJ1-1	SGGKTGAEAF
TRBD2	-	TRBV5-8	TRBJ2-1	ASSGRLAGVHEQF
-	-	TRBV7-2	TRBJ1-2	ASSLEGLAYGYT